The 14 T cell receptor beta chains below come from one sample, sequenced in a study of shared clonotypes between healthy human individuals. Using immunoSEQ multiplex PCR, the repertoire was profiled, and TCRdb retains in-frame clones only, with some absent. This sample has about 2 million clones; about 95% occur once, and the top ten carry 0.85% to 1.3%. The naive CD8 fraction comprised CD45RO-negative cells positively selected for CCR7 and excluded terminally differentiated effector memory CD45RA+ cells. The sample comprised naive CD8+ T cells sorted from blood. These receptor sequences come from a young man in good health.

V gene TRBV2 combines with J gene TRBJ2-1; 8 bases are shared with TRBD2. CDR3 length: 18 residues. The V gene end was trimmed by 6 bases and the J gene end by 0 bases; junction bases not matched to a gene: 13. Germline assignment: CDR1 SNHLY and CDR2 FYNNEI. The CDR3 nucleotides are TGTGCCAGCAGGGCGGGAGCGGGAGTTCCGAGCTCCTACAATGAGCAGTTCTTC. Amino acids: CASRAGAGVPSSYNEQFF.

The chain carries TRBV6-1 and TRBJ1-6; 8 bases line up with TRBD1. V gave up 6 bases and J gave up 5 bases; unmatched junction bases: 6. This CDR3 is 15 amino acids long. CDR1 is MNHNS and CDR2 is SASEGT in the germline V gene. The CDR3 region is CASRATGANNSPLHF. The CDR3 nucleotides are TGTGCCAGCAGAGCGACAGGGGCAAATAATTCACCCCTCCACTTT.

This chain uses TRBV2 with TRBJ2-2; 11 nucleotides match TRBD2. J was trimmed by 4 bases and V by 6 bases; bases with no gene match: 7. CDR3 size: 16 residues. Germline CDR1 reads SNHLY; CDR2 reads FYNNEI. The CDR3 is CASRVAGGPITGELFF. DNA of the CDR3: TGTGCCAGCAGAGTAGCGGGAGGGCCGATCACCGGGGAGCTGTTTTTT.

The chain recombines TRBV10-2 with TRBJ2-7; D is perhaps TRBD1 or TRBD2 (5 bases each). This CDR3 has 13 residues. Trimming took 7 bases from V and 7 from J, leaving 17 bases between them. Germline V lookup: CDR1 WSHSY, CDR2 SAAADI. The CDR3 reads CASNPTVGTEQYF. DNA for the CDR3: TGCGCCAGCAACCCGACCGTCGGGACGGAGCAGTACTTC.

The chain recombines TRBV19 with TRBJ1-3; TRBD1 aligns across 9 bases. Germline V CDR1 and CDR2: LNHDA, SQIVND (reference sequence). J gave up 8 bases and V 5 bases, and 7 bases lay outside the gene matches. CDR3 size: 14 residues. CDR3 amino acids: CASSFGTGTDTIYF. In DNA form, the CDR3 reads TGTGCCAGTAGTTTTGGGACAGGGACGGACACCATATATTTT.

In its sample, this clone was seen once. The genes are TRBV5-4 and TRBJ1-3, with D unresolved. V gave up 4 bases and J gave up 3 bases, with 8 bases separating them. CDR1 SGHNT and CDR2 YYREEE come from the germline V gene (reference sequence). The CDR3 length is 13 residues. CDR3 nucleotide sequence: TGTGCCAGCAGCCCGCCGTATGGAAACACCATATATTTT. Its translation is CASSPPYGNTIYF.

This rearrangement joins TRBV13 to TRBJ2-6; D unresolved. V was clipped by 4 bases and J by 4 bases, with 11 bases between them. The germline V gene encodes CDR1 PRHDT and CDR2 FYEKMQ (reference sequence). This CDR3 contains 15 residues. CDR3 coding DNA: TGTGCCAGCAGCTCGGGTCTTTCCGGGGCCAACGTCCTGACTTTC. As protein: CASSSGLSGANVLTF.

The rearrangement links TRBV6-6 to TRBJ2-3; TRBD2 agrees at 8 bases. CDR1 and CDR2 from the germline V gene are MNHNY and SVGAGI (reference sequence). There are 16 residues in the CDR3. With V trimmed by 0 bases and J by 5 bases, 7 bases remained unmatched. CDR3 nucleotide sequence: TGTGCCAGCAGTTACTCGAGGCAGCGGGAGATAGATACGCAGTATTTT. This codes for CASSYSRQREIDTQYF.

This rearrangement joins TRBV5-6 to TRBJ2-1; D may be TRBD1 (5 bases). Germline-derived CDR1 and CDR2 are SGHDT and YYEEEE. The V and J ends lost 3 bases and 2 bases respectively, with 12 bases between them. CDR3 length: 15 amino acids. The DNA of the CDR3 is TGTGCCAGCAGCTGGCCGGCAGGGCCCTACAATGAGCAGTTCTTC. It specifies CASSWPAGPYNEQFF. Based on the CDR3 plus reference TRBV5-6 and TRBJ2-1, the full variable domain is DAGVTQSPTHLIKTRGQQVTLRCSPKSGHDTVSWYQQALGQGPQFIFQYYEEEERQRGNFPDRFSGHQFPNYSSELNVNALLLGDSALYLCASSWPAGPYNEQFFGPGTRLTVL.

The chain recombines TRBV2 with TRBJ2-3, with D hard to call. This CDR3 has 14 residues. Germline V gives CDR1 SNHLY, CDR2 FYNNEI. V was pared by 3 bases and J by 4 bases, with 11 bases between. For the CDR3, the DNA is TGTGCCAGCAGTGAGCGAAACTCGGCAGATACGCAGTATTTT. Amino acids: CASSERNSADTQYF.

The rearrangement links TRBV7-9 to TRBJ2-7; D gene uncertain. Trimming pared 1 base from V and 11 bases from J, leaving 12 bases between. This CDR3 spans 12 amino acids. Germline-derived CDR1 and CDR2 are SEHNR and FQNEAQ (reference sequence). The DNA of the CDR3 is TGTGCCAGCAGCTTAGGACCCAACGTGGAGTACTTC. Its protein is CASSLGPNVEYF.

V gene TRBV7-9 combines with J gene TRBJ2-6, with D uncertain. Trimming stripped 0 bases from V and 0 bases from J, with 15 bases between. This CDR3 has 19 amino acids. Per germline, CDR1 SEHNR and CDR2 FQNEAQ (reference sequence). CDR3 sequence reads: CASSLAVDVVGSGANVLTF. The CDR3 coding sequence is TGTGCCAGCAGCTTAGCGGTGGACGTCGTTGGCTCTGGGGCCAACGTCCTGACTTTC. Full variable domain (outside the CDR3, taken from reference TRBV7-9 and TRBJ2-6): DTGVSQNPRHKITKRGQNVTFRCDPISEHNRLYWYRQTLGQGPEFLTYFQNEAQLEKSRLLSDRFSAERPKGSFSTLEIQRTEQGDSAMYLCASSLAVDVVGSGANVLTFGAGSRLTVL.

The CDR3 region is CASSADMWDSINQPQHF. CDR3 sequence (DNA): TGTGCCAGCAGCGCCGACATGTGGGACAGTATCAATCAGCCCCAGCATTTT. V gene TRBV5-5 combines with J gene TRBJ1-5; TRBD1 matches at 7 bases. The CDR3 is 17 amino acids. Germline V gene sequence: CDR1 SGHKS, CDR2 YYEKEE (reference sequence). The trim removed 4 bases at V and 3 bases at J, leaving 13 bases unmatched.

The CDR3 spells CASSRRLGEGYNEQFF. As DNA, the CDR3 is TGTGCCAGCAGCCGCCGTTTGGGCGAGGGCTACAATGAGCAGTTCTTC. The V call is TRBV4-2, the J call TRBJ2-1, with D perhaps TRBD2 (5 bases). V was trimmed by 4 bases and J by 3 bases, leaving 16 bases between them. Germline lookup yields CDR1 LGHNA and CDR2 YNFKEQ. There are 16 residues in the CDR3.